The clone carrying this T cell receptor (beta chain) was found many times. What it recognizes is unknown. For each extraction, RNA and DNA were obtained together from about 19-30 mg of unsorted bulk tissue. The study enrolled treatment-naive patients with chronic HBV infection. All of the tumor samples contained over 75% viable tumor cells. The germline V gene has CDR1 MNHEY and CDR2 SVGEGT. Trimming took 4 bases from V and 8 from J, leaving 18 bases between them. CDR3 size: 15 residues. Total RNA amounting to approximately 460 ng was the source from which TCR beta cDNA was made with a constant-region primer. Amplification in three nested multiplex PCR rounds with slightly modified ARM-PCR gave rise to TCR beta libraries. TRBV1-TRBV30 forward primers and a C-beta reverse primer were used in the first two PCR rounds, which each ran for ten to eleven cycles. In TCRdb, the multiplex PCR reads were re-called with MiXCR into one record per CDR3 protein. The table has some 190,000 distinct CDR3 sequences, around 81% seen once; the top ten hold over 15%.

These data originate in a study of tumor-infiltrating lymphocytes in primary liver carcinoma. Study as a whole: Samples produced roughly 3.5 to 7.13 million productive TCRbeta reads, comparable across tissue types.

Regarding the study as a whole: Tumor region pairs outstripped tumor-adjacent and tumor-blood pairs in overlap.

This TCR came from a man aged 40-55 years with primary liver carcinoma and hepatitis B virus infection. J is TRBJ2-1 and V is TRBV6-2 or TRBV6-3, with unresolved D. Sequenced material: tumor tissue from primary liver carcinoma. DNA of the CDR3: TGTGCCAGCAGTTCCCGCGCCGAAGTATTCGATGAGCAGTTCTTC. It is translated as CASSSRAEVFDEQFF.